Below are 11 T cell receptor beta chains sequenced from a single sample in a study of blood T cell repertoires in COVID-19 (dated by TCRdb to 2018 to 2021). Library creation used the immunoSEQ multiplex PCR assay. As stored in TCRdb, this immuneACCESS dataset retains in-frame rearrangements with V and J assigned. A fraction of the clones does not appear; measured against another copy, unresolved V genes explain less than half of the discrepancy, and the remainder lacks a known reason. The sample data list hundreds of thousands of clones, and 70% to 90% of these were observed just once. The ten largest clones capture over 1% of the sample. Input material: peripheral blood. The origin of the receptors is a man in his 70s with acute or convalescent COVID-19.

The V gene is TRBV28, the J gene TRBJ1-1, with D possibly being TRBD1 (6 bases). This CDR3 is built from 14 residues. Germline V lookup: CDR1 MDHEN, CDR2 SYDVKM. V dropped 6 bases and J dropped 4 bases, with 15 bases sitting between them. The CDR3 is CASSLGGHLTEAFF. CDR3 sequence (DNA): TGTGCCAGCAGCCTAGGGGGACACCTCACTGAAGCTTTCTTT.

J is TRBJ2-3 and V is TRBV10-3; 7 bases map to TRBD1. The V segment lost 11 bases and the J segment 2 bases; nucleotides outside the gene matches: 7. From germline, CDR1 is ENHRY and CDR2 SYGVKD. The CDR3 is 13 residues long. CDR3 DNA sequence: TGTGCCGCACAGGGACAGATCACAGATACGCAGTATTTT. As protein: CAAQGQITDTQYF.

V and J are TRBV6-5 and TRBJ1-2; 7 nucleotides line up with TRBD1. Trimming at V came to 4 bases and at J to 3 bases, leaving 8 bases not matched to a gene. This CDR3 is built from 15 residues. Germline values: CDR1 MNHEY, CDR2 SVGAGI. CDR3 amino acids: CASSWPPGTDYGYTF. CDR3 nucleotides: TGTGCCAGCAGTTGGCCCCCCGGGACAGACTATGGCTACACCTTC.

The chain recombines TRBV6-5 with TRBJ1-2; D remains unclear. The CDR3 runs to 14 residues. The germline V and J ends were trimmed by 6 bases and 8 bases, with 19 bases remaining between them. The germline gives CDR1 MNHEY, CDR2 SVGAGI. CDR3 sequence: CASRYPGAYGGYTF. The CDR3 DNA is TGTGCCAGCAGATATCCGGGAGCCTATGGGGGCTACACCTTC.

The chain is built from TRBV9 and TRBJ1-5; D is uncertain. Germline CDR1 and CDR2: SGDLS and YYNGEE. This CDR3 spans 13 amino acids. Trimming pared 0 bases from V and 7 bases from J, leaving 8 bases between. CDR3 sequence: CASSVGLRQPQHF. In DNA, the CDR3 is TGTGCCAGCAGCGTAGGTTTGCGACAGCCCCAGCATTTT.

The gene calls are TRBV5-6 and TRBJ2-1; TRBD1 aligns across 10 bases. The CDR3 consists of 13 residues. CDR1 and CDR2 from the germline V gene are SGHDT and YYEEEE. The junction had 4 bases not matched to a gene; V was cut back by 6 bases and J by 7 bases. The CDR3 DNA follows: TGTGCCAGCACGACAGGGGGCGGGAATGAGCAGTTCTTC. This sequence encodes CASTTGGGNEQFF.

The chain combines TRBV10-3 with TRBJ2-1, with D tentatively TRBD2 (6 bases). The V gene's germline CDR1 is ENHRY and CDR2 SYGVKD. The CDR3 sequence is 13 residues long. V lost 7 bases to trimming and J lost 8 bases, with 15 bases between them. The CDR3 reads CAINRTPGDEQFF. CDR3 DNA sequence: TGTGCCATCAACCGGACCCCGGGGGATGAGCAGTTCTTC.

The V gene is TRBV28, the J gene TRBJ2-5; a weak D match, TRBD1 (5 bases). The CDR3 spans 14 residues. Per germline, CDR1 MDHEN and CDR2 SYDVKM. V was shortened by 5 bases and J by 1 base, with 11 bases between the two germline ends. CDR3 bases: TGTGCCAGCAGTCCCTCAGGGCCCCAAGAGACCCAGTACTTC. Amino acid sequence: CASSPSGPQETQYF.

The chain combines TRBV28 with TRBJ1-4; perhaps TRBD1 as D (6 bases). The CDR3 extends over 17 amino acids. Looked up from germline, CDR1 is MDHEN and CDR2 is SYDVKM. Trimming removed 2 bases at V and 5 bases at J, with 18 bases between. CDR3 sequence reads: CASSLRPGRGANEKLFF. As DNA, the CDR3 is TGTGCCAGCAGTTTACGTCCGGGGAGGGGGGCCAATGAAAAACTGTTTTTT.

The chain is built from TRBV4-3 and TRBJ2-2; 10 nucleotides agree with TRBD2. Germline lookup yields CDR1 LGHNA and CDR2 YSLEER. The V gene end was trimmed by 1 base and the J gene end by 8 bases; junction bases not matched to a gene: 7. This CDR3 has 16 residues. The CDR3 loop is CASSQGSSGRAGELFF. The CDR3 DNA reads TGCGCCAGCAGCCAAGGGTCCAGCGGGAGGGCGGGGGAGCTGTTTTTT.

This chain links TRBV5-4 with TRBJ2-7, with D possibly TRBD2 on 6 matching bases. Germline V gene data show CDR1 as SGHNT and CDR2 as YYREEE (reference sequence). The CDR3 is 14 residues long. V lost 0 bases and J lost 3, with 10 bases in between. The CDR3 is CASSLAEGGYEQYF. In nucleotides, the CDR3 is TGTGCCAGCAGCTTGGCCGAGGGAGGCTACGAGCAGTACTTC.